The next 25 T cell receptor beta chains were all read from a single sample in a study of identical twins. MiXCR, applied by TCRdb to the 5' RACE reads, yields one record per CDR3 protein. The top ten hold 0.75% to 1% of the sample, which has 690,000 or so distinct CDR3 sequences, under 9% seen once. These sequences were also reported in another study, on yellow fever vaccine responses in identical twins.

Sequencing was performed on PBMCs. Receptors were obtained from a woman in her late teens or twenties in good health.

In its sample, this clonotype was seen a few times. The rearrangement uses TRBV12-3 or TRBV12-4 and TRBJ1-5, with D unresolved. The CDR3 length is 14 residues. With 6 bases removed from V and 9 bases from J, the gap between germline ends came to 18 bases. CDR3 nucleotides: TGTGCCAGCAGCCCAACAGAGAACTCGAGGCCCCAGCATTTT. It yields the protein CASSPTENSRPQHF.

This clonotype was counted a few times. At one end the junction does not follow the germline gene, possibly because of a read error. The chain uses TRBV27 and TRBJ2-7; D gene unclear. The CDR3 contains 13 residues. The germline gives CDR1 MNHEY, CDR2 SMNVEV (reference sequence). CDR3 sequence reads: CASSLRSGYQQYF. In DNA, the CDR3 is TGTGCCAGCAGTTTAAGATCCGGCTACCAGCAGTACTTC.

The rearrangement uses TRBV6-2 or TRBV6-3 and TRBJ2-7; TRBD2 matches at 10 bases. There are 19 residues in the CDR3. Germline CDR1 reads MNHEY; CDR2 reads SVGEGT. V dropped 2 bases and J dropped 0; count of bases not matched to a gene: 13. CDR3 nucleotides: TGTGCCAGCAGTTACCCGGTTTTAAGGACTAGCGGTTTCTCCTACGAGCAGTACTTC. This translates into CASSYPVLRTSGFSYEQYF.

This clonotype occurred many times. This chain uses TRBV3-1 with TRBJ2-7, with D unclear. Germline loops: CDR1 LGHDT, CDR2 YNNKEL (reference sequence). This CDR3 comprises 13 residues. The V gene lost 1 base and the J gene lost 4 bases, with 8 bases spanning the gap. The CDR3: CASSQGVGYEQYF. The CDR3 DNA reads as TGTGCCAGCAGCCAAGGAGTAGGATACGAGCAGTACTTC.

The chain is built from TRBV6-2 or TRBV6-3 and TRBJ2-6; no clear D gene. The CDR3 is made up of 15 amino acids. Germline V lookup: CDR1 MNHEY, CDR2 SVGEGT. Trimming removed 3 bases at V and 1 base at J, with 7 bases between. The CDR3 DNA follows: TGTGCCAGCAGTTATGCGAGGTCTGGGGCCAACGTCCTGACTTTC. Amino acid sequence: CASSYARSGANVLTF.

CDR3 residues: CASMIGGPDSGANVLTF. In nucleotides, the CDR3 is TGTGCCAGCATGATCGGGGGACCAGACTCTGGGGCCAACGTCCTGACTTTC. The chain joins TRBV7-9 to TRBJ2-6, with D possibly being TRBD2 (6 bases). Germline CDR1 SEHNR, CDR2 FQNEAQ (reference sequence). This CDR3 spans 17 amino acids. Trimming removed 7 bases at V and 0 bases at J, with 16 bases between.

This clonotype showed up many times. V gene TRBV12-3 or TRBV12-4 combines with J gene TRBJ1-3; 9 bases align to TRBD1. The CDR3 has 15 amino acids. V lost 6 bases, J lost 2 bases, and 5 bases stayed unmatched. CDR3 in DNA: TGTGCCAGCAGAAAACAGGGGGCGGCTGGAAACACCATATATTTT. Protein product: CASRKQGAAGNTIYF.

The rearrangement joins TRBV18 to TRBJ2-5; 8 nucleotides agree with TRBD2. Germline V CDR1 and CDR2: KGHSH, LQKENI. CDR3 length: 15 amino acids. V dropped 4 bases and J dropped 1; count of bases not matched to a gene: 5. In DNA, the CDR3 is TGTGCCAGCTCACTCAGGACTAGCAGCCAAGAGACCCAGTACTTC. As protein: CASSLRTSSQETQYF. Supplemented by reference TRBV18 and TRBJ2-5, the full variable domain reads NAGVMQNPRHLVRRRGQEARLRCSPMKGHSHVYWYRQLPEEGLKFMVYLQKENIIDESGMPKERFSAEFPKEGPSILRIQQVVRGDSAAYFCASSLRTSSQETQYFGPGTRLLVL.

The table lists this clonotype with a few counts. This chain links TRBV29-1 with TRBJ2-5; the D is unclear. Trimming took off 3 bases at V and 1 base at J, with 9 bases between the two ends. This CDR3 comprises 13 residues. In germline, CDR1 is SQVTM, CDR2 ANQGSEA. This CDR3 reads CSVERGIQETQYF. CDR3 DNA sequence: TGCAGCGTTGAGCGCGGAATCCAAGAGACCCAGTACTTC.

The chain combines TRBV10-3 with TRBJ1-2, with 7 bases lining up with TRBD1. This CDR3 contains 13 residues. J was trimmed by 4 bases and V by 8 bases; bases with no gene match: 7. Germline CDR1 ENHRY, CDR2 SYGVKD. Here the CDR3 reads CAIGGGAGYGYTF. The CDR3 region has the DNA TGTGCCATCGGAGGGGGCGCAGGCTATGGCTACACCTTC.

The genes are TRBV20-1 and TRBJ2-3, with D possibly being TRBD1 or TRBD2 (5 bases each). CDR3 length: 13 amino acids. The ends were cut back, 6 bases at V and 4 bases at J, with 14 bases in the middle. Germline CDR1 reads DFQATT; CDR2 reads SNEGSKA (reference sequence). CDR3 loop: CSASPPGPDTQYF. DNA of the CDR3: TGCAGTGCAAGTCCTCCGGGGCCAGATACGCAGTATTTT.

This clonotype was observed many times. V usage is TRBV12-3 or TRBV12-4 and J usage is TRBJ1-1; possible D gene TRBD1, 5 bases. Trimming cost V 6 bases and J 0 bases, with 14 bases left between them. The CDR3 totals 15 residues. The CDR3, as DNA: TGTGCCAGCAGGAAACGAGGGGAGATGAACACTGAAGCTTTCTTT. As protein: CASRKRGEMNTEAFF.

This chain connects TRBV25-1 to TRBJ2-1, with 7 bases fitting TRBD2. The germline gives CDR1 MGHDK, CDR2 SYGVNS. Losses at the gene ends were 2 bases for V and 4 bases for J; bases not matched to a gene: 5. The CDR3 is 15 residues long. CDR3 loop: CASSEPGRVYNEQFF. The CDR3 DNA reads as TGTGCCAGCAGTGAACCGGGGAGGGTTTACAATGAGCAGTTCTTC. The complete variable domain, with remaining parts taken from reference TRBV25-1 and TRBJ2-1, reads EADIYQTPRYLVIGTGKKITLECSQTMGHDKMYWYQQDPGMELHLIHYSYGVNSTEKGDLSSESTVSRIRTEHFPLTLESARPSHTSQYLCASSEPGRVYNEQFFGPGTRLTVL.

This clonotype was recorded at least ten times. The J gene is TRBJ1-6, the V gene TRBV3-1; D is ambiguous. Germline CDR1 LGHDT, CDR2 YNNKEL (reference sequence). V was shortened by 2 bases and J by 0 bases, with 8 bases between the two germline ends. This CDR3 comprises 16 residues. The CDR3 loop is CASSQLGSSYNSPLHF. As DNA, the CDR3 is TGTGCCAGCAGCCAATTGGGAAGCTCCTATAATTCACCCCTCCACTTT.

This clonotype appeared a few times. The chain couples TRBV7-9 to TRBJ1-1; no firm D call. V gave up 4 bases and J gave up 4 bases, with 13 bases separating them. The CDR3 totals 14 residues. CDR1 is SEHNR and CDR2 is FQNEAQ in the germline V gene (reference sequence). CDR3 coding DNA: TGTGCCAGCAGCTCACGGGAGTATGTCACTGAAGCTTTCTTT. Encoded protein: CASSSREYVTEAFF. The full variable domain, its missing parts supplied by reference TRBV7-9 and TRBJ1-1, is DTGVSQNPRHKITKRGQNVTFRCDPISEHNRLYWYRQTLGQGPEFLTYFQNEAQLEKSRLLSDRFSAERPKGSFSTLEIQRTEQGDSAMYLCASSSREYVTEAFFGQGTRLTVV.

This clonotype was detected only a few times. The V gene is TRBV20-1, the J gene TRBJ2-1; D is unclear. Germline values: CDR1 DFQATT, CDR2 SNEGSKA (reference sequence). The CDR3 is 14 amino acids. V was trimmed by 3 bases and J by 0 bases, leaving 9 bases between them. The chain's CDR3 is CSASARSSYNEQFF. CDR3 bases: TGCAGTGCTAGCGCGCGGAGCTCCTACAATGAGCAGTTCTTC.

The rearrangement uses TRBV4-1 and TRBJ2-5, with 7 bases aligning to TRBD1. J gave up 9 bases and V 0 bases, and 10 bases lay outside the gene matches. This CDR3 region has 15 residues. Germline CDR1 is MGHRA and CDR2 is YSYEKL. The CDR3 nucleotides are TGCGCCAGCAGCCAAGAATGGCGGACAGGCAATCCCCAGTACTTC. Translating it yields CASSQEWRTGNPQYF.

V usage is TRBV7-9 and J usage is TRBJ2-7, with D unresolved. Germline CDR1 SEHNR, CDR2 FQNEAQ (reference sequence). Trimming left V 6 bases short and J 2 bases short, with 11 bases between. The CDR3 has 13 residues. The CDR3 here is CASSPTAAYEQYF. CDR3 nucleotide sequence: TGTGCCAGCAGTCCAACCGCGGCCTACGAGCAGTACTTC.

This clonotype was seen more than once but under ten times. The V call is TRBV4-2, the J call TRBJ2-7; maybe TRBD1 (6 bases). This CDR3 has 13 amino acids. Germline V gene data show CDR1 as LGHNA and CDR2 as YNFKEQ. Trimming removed 1 base from V and 7 bases from J, with 11 bases in between. The CDR3 nucleotides are TGTGCCAGCAGCCAAGCTTTACAGGGTGAGCAGTACTTC. It is translated as CASSQALQGEQYF.

This clonotype was counted at least ten times. The V gene is TRBV28, the J gene TRBJ2-3, with D possibly being TRBD1 (6 bases). The CDR3 sequence is 15 residues long. Germline V gene data show CDR1 as MDHEN and CDR2 as SYDVKM. V was clipped by 6 bases and J by 0 bases, with 13 bases between them. CDR3 protein: CASSQDSTSTDTQYF. The CDR3 DNA sequence: TGTGCCAGCAGCCAGGACAGTACTAGCACAGATACGCAGTATTTT.

The CDR3 sequence: CASSLARPGNNEQFF. CDR3 DNA: TGCGCCAGCAGCTTGGCCCGTCCGGGAAACAATGAGCAGTTCTTC. The gene calls are TRBV5-1 and TRBJ2-1; D might be TRBD2 (5 bases). The CDR3 covers 15 residues. Trimming stripped 0 bases from V and 5 bases from J, with 12 bases between. Germline V lookup: CDR1 SGHRS, CDR2 YFSETQ.

This clonotype was counted at least ten times. The V call is TRBV12-3 or TRBV12-4, the J call TRBJ1-4, with D unresolved. Trimming stripped 1 base from V and 8 bases from J, with 8 bases between. The CDR3 covers 13 residues. Here the CDR3 DNA reads TGTGCCAGCAGTTTAGGCGGTACCGAAAAACTGTTTTTT. Amino acids: CASSLGGTEKLFF.

This clonotype was observed a handful of times. The chain recombines TRBV20-1 with TRBJ2-7; D is unclear. Germline CDR1 DFQATT, CDR2 SNEGSKA (reference sequence). V lost 1 base to trimming and J lost 1 base, with 8 bases between them. The CDR3 extends over 13 amino acids. The CDR3 loop is CSARGWSSYEQYF. The CDR3 DNA is TGCAGTGCTAGAGGTTGGAGTTCCTACGAGCAGTACTTC.

The table lists this clonotype with many counts. The chain links TRBV6-5 to TRBJ2-7, with 8 nucleotides matching TRBD1. Germline V gene sequence: CDR1 MNHEY, CDR2 SVGAGI. Germline trimming cut 5 bases from V and 9 bases from J; bases unmatched to any gene: 3. This CDR3 region has 11 residues. CDR3 amino acids: CASSDGQGQYF. The CDR3 nucleotides read TGTGCCAGCAGTGACGGACAGGGGCAGTACTTC.

This clonotype occurred a few times. The chain employs TRBV29-1 and TRBJ2-7; 12 bases are shared with TRBD2. The germline V gene encodes CDR1 SQVTM and CDR2 ANQGSEA. The CDR3 is made up of 13 amino acids. V lost 2 bases, J lost 9 bases, and 5 bases stayed unmatched. The CDR3 loop reads CSVELAGGPGQYF. The CDR3 nucleotides are TGCAGCGTTGAACTAGCGGGAGGGCCCGGGCAGTACTTC.